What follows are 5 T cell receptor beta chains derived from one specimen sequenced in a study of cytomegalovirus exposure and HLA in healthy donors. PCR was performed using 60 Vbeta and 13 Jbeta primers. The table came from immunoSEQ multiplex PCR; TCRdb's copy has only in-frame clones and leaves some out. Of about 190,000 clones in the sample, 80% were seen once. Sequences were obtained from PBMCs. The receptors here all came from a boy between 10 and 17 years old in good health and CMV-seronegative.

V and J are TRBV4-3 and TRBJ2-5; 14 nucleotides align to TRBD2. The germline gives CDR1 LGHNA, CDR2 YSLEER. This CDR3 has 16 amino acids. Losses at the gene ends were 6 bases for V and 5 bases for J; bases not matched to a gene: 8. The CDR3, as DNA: TGCGCCAGCAGTCCGACCGGGACTAGCGGGAGCGAGACCCAGTACTTC. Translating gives CASSPTGTSGSETQYF.

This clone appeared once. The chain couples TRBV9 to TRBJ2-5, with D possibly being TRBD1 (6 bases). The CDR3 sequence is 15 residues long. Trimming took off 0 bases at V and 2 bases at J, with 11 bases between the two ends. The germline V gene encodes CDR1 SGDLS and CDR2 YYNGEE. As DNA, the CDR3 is TGTGCCAGCAGCGTAGTGGGACACCTTCAAGAGACCCAGTACTTC. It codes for CASSVVGHLQETQYF.

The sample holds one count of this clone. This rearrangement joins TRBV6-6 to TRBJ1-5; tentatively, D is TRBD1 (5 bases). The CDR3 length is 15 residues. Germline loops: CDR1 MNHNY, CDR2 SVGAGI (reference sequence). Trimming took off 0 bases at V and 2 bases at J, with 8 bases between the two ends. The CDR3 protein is CASSYSGQGNQPQHF. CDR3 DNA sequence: TGTGCCAGCAGTTACTCGGGGCAGGGCAATCAGCCCCAGCATTTT.

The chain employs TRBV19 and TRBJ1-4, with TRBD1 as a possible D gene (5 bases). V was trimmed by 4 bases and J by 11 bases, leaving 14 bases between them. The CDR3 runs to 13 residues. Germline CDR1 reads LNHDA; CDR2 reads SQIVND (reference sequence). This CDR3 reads CASSTGLRGKLFF. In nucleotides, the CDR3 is TGTGCCAGTAGTACGGGACTCAGAGGGAAACTGTTTTTT. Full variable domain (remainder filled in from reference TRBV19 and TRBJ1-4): DGGITQSPKYLFRKEGQNVTLSCEQNLNHDAMYWYRQDPGQGLRLIYYSQIVNDFQKGDIAEGYSVSREKKESFPLTVTSAQKNPTAFYLCASSTGLRGKLFFGSGTQLSVL.

In DNA form, the CDR3 reads TGTGCCAGCAGCCCCGACAGCTTTGGAAACACCATATATTTT. Protein sequence: CASSPDSFGNTIYF. This chain connects TRBV7-9 to TRBJ1-3, with D tentatively TRBD1 (5 bases). There are 14 residues in the CDR3. V was shortened by 5 bases and J by 3 bases, with 11 bases between the two germline ends. Per germline, CDR1 SEHNR and CDR2 FQNEAQ (reference sequence).